The source of this TCR beta chain is a study of HIV-infected patients and healthy controls. The CDR3 extends over 13 amino acids. Trimming removed 0 bases at V and 1 base at J, with 6 bases between. Looked up from germline, CDR1 is GTSNPN and CDR2 is SVGIG (reference sequence). Study-level findings and limits: Untreated HIV+ repertoires had roughly threefold fewer distinct CDR3s and lower Shannon diversity than healthy controls. Healthy controls carried many MAIT alpha-chain CDR3s, while HIV+ repertoires had few.

No cell fractionation was done, so the repertoire covers all unsorted peripheral blood T cells. This clonotype was seen ten or more times. Its antigen is undetermined. 500 ng RNA was reverse transcribed with alpha and beta constant-region primers. Separate chain-specific third strand synthesis with multiplexing indices produced the alpha and beta libraries. Each cDNA molecule was barcoded, and a single primer pair amplified each chain. TCRdb called the 5' RACE reads again in MiXCR, with one record for every CDR3 protein. The sample carries about 18,000 distinct CDR3 sequences, roughly an eighth recorded once.

The sequence derives from an adult in good health. The sequencing sample was made of blood. The V and J genes are TRBV30 and TRBJ1-1, with D hard to call. Here the CDR3 reads CAWSVQRNTEAFF. The CDR3 DNA follows: TGTGCCTGGAGTGTACAACGGAACACTGAAGCTTTCTTT.